This entry features one T cell receptor (beta chain) sequence. The junction had 7 bases not matched to a gene; V was cut back by 2 bases and J by 2 bases. Germline values: CDR1 KGHSH, CDR2 LQKENI. The CDR3 covers 16 residues. How the authors handled the data: From reference gene primer amplification, estimates of nucleated cell counts were derived. Sequencing used immunoSEQ multiplex PCR; TCRdb keeps in-frame clones, though not all of them. The V and J calls and the clone size are those of that table, but D and trimming were determined from the DNA. The table includes hundreds of thousands of clones, roughly 87% detected once. The sample belongs to a study of blood T cell repertoires in COVID-19. Turning to the study itself: Samples representing acute and convalescent COVID-19 were sourced from the United States, Italy and Spain. The analysed material was cDNA or gDNA that came from T cells, B-cell-depleted T cells, or PBMCs.

This receptor was obtained from a human donor in a cohort sampled during active COVID-19. The chain combines TRBV18 with TRBJ2-7, with TRBD1 identical over 9 bases. Specimen: peripheral blood. The CDR3 loop reads CASSPIGTGRTYEQYF. CDR3 nucleotide sequence: TGTGCCAGCTCACCAATCGGGACAGGGCGAACCTACGAGCAGTACTTC.